The clone carrying this T cell receptor beta chain was seen many times. Arm-PCR of CDR3 regions and iRepertoire HTBI primers were the basis on which TCR beta libraries were built. TCRdb called the multiplex PCR reads again in MiXCR, with one record for every CDR3 protein. The repertoire holds roughly 220,000 distinct CDR3 sequences, with approximately 20% as singletons. The entry originates in a study of regulatory T cells in long-lasting Graves disease. Study information: New Graves' disease cases had less than 3 months of antithyroid drugs.

Described time point: newly diagnosed GD, antithyroid drugs for less than 3 months. After RNA was extracted from PBMCs, the TCR library was made from it. This receptor was taken from a female donor with Graves disease. The sample here was peripheral blood mononuclear cells (PBMCs), taken at new diagnosis, from a patient treated with antithyroid drugs.

The CDR3 nucleotides are TGTGCCAGCAGCCAAGAAGCGGGAGGGCCATATGAGCAGTTCTTC. Translation gives CASSQEAGGPYEQFF. The J gene is TRBJ2-1, the V gene TRBV3-1; TRBD2 aligns across 10 bases. The CDR3 covers 15 residues. The V and J ends lost 0 bases and 8 bases, in that order; junction bases with no gene match: 4. Germline V gene lookup returns CDR1 LGHDT and CDR2 YNNKEL (reference sequence).